This is a list of T cell receptor beta chains from one sample in a study of blood T cell repertoires in COVID-19. The method was immunoSEQ multiplex PCR; TCRdb's version includes in-frame clones alone and lacks a portion of them. Altogether more than 45,000 clones are present, over 75% being singletons, with the ten largest covering 5.1%. Source material: peripheral blood. These receptors all come from a man aged 65 to 79 with acute or convalescent COVID-19. CDR3s include the opening cysteine and the closing phenylalanine or tryptophan. The order of the fields is V gene, clone size, J gene, D gene, CDR3 protein, CDR3 DNA. D genes are given only for firm matches. Some rows mark clone size as missing; the rest say once, few, many or name a class of expanded clone.

TRBV6-2/TRBV6-3	-	TRBJ2-3	TRBD2	CASSFPGGGTDTQYF	TGTGCCAGCAGTTTTCCCGGGGGGGGCACAGATACGCAGTATTTT
TRBV10-3	-	TRBJ1-3	TRBD1	CAISEFYSGTGDGNTIYF	TGTGCCATCAGTGAGTTCTACTCCGGGACAGGAGATGGAAACACCATATATTTT
TRBV6-5	-	TRBJ1-1	-	CASTRRNTEAFF	TGTGCCAGCACCAGGCGGAACACTGAAGCTTTCTTT
TRBV28	-	TRBJ1-1	-	CASSLGGRTEAFF	TGTGCCAGCAGTTTAGGGGGGAGGACTGAAGCTTTCTTT
TRBV12-3/TRBV12-4	once	TRBJ2-7	-	CASSLVGLYEQYF	TGTGCCAGCAGTTTAGTCGGACTCTACGAGCAGTACTTC
TRBV28	-	TRBJ1-6	-	CASRASTIYNSPLHF	TGTGCCAGCCGGGCCTCGACTATCTATAATTCACCCCTCCACTTT
TRBV10-3	-	TRBJ1-2	-	CAISGIQGFIYGYTF	TGTGCCATCAGTGGCATACAGGGATTCATCTATGGCTACACCTTC
TRBV11-2	-	TRBJ2-5	-	CASRGTGVSGTQYF	TGTGCCAGCAGGGGGACGGGGGTGTCGGGGACCCAGTACTTC
TRBV9	-	TRBJ2-3	TRBD2	CASGTSGADTQYF	TGTGCCAGCGGGACTAGCGGGGCCGATACGCAGTATTTT
TRBV5-6	-	TRBJ2-2	-	CASSVTAYGGELFF	TGTGCCAGCAGTGTGACAGCGTACGGCGGGGAGCTGTTTTTT
TRBV28	-	TRBJ2-7	-	CASSTYRAHEQYF	TGTGCCAGCAGTACTTACAGGGCCCACGAGCAGTACTTC
TRBV29-1	once	TRBJ2-7	-	CSGQGNYEQYF	TGCAGCGGCCAGGGGAACTACGAGCAGTACTTC
TRBV11-2	-	TRBJ2-1	TRBD1	CASSSGQGRYEQFF	TGTGCCAGCAGCTCGGGACAGGGAAGATATGAGCAGTTCTTC